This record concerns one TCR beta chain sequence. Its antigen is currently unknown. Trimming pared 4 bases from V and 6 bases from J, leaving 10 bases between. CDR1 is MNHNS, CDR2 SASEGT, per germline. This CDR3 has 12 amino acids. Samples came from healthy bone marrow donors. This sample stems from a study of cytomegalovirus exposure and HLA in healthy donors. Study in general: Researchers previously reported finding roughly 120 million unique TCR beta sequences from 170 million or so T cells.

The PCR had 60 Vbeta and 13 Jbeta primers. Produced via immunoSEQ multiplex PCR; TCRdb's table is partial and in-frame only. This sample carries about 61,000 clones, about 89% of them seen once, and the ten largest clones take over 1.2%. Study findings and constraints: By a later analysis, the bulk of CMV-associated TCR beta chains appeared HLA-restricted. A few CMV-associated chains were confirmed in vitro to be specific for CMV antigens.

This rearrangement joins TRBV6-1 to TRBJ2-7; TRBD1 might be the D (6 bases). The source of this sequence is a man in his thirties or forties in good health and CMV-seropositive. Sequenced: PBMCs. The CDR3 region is CASSVTGLEQYF. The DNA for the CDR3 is TGTGCCAGCAGTGTTACAGGGCTCGAGCAGTACTTC.